This entry concerns a single TCR beta chain. Its antigen remains unidentified. No much larger clonotype is one base removed from it; base qualities were not supplied. The source of the sample is a study of cytomegalovirus exposure and HLA in healthy donors (dated by TCRdb to about 2017). A note on the overall study: An earlier analysis of some 620 of the donors reported about 300 Gb of sequence data and around 110 million unique TCR beta sequences obtained from about 179 million T cells. Along with the approximately 650-subject first cohort, a separate validation cohort of over a hundred different subjects was used. Among around 400 genotyped donors of the cohort, an average of roughly 230,000 unique TCR beta nucleotide sequences was sequenced per donor, of which 15% to 20% were non-productive. The study aimed to test whether cataloging public T cell receptors could reveal signatures of past pathogen exposure. To predict cytomegalovirus infection status, the study brought together high-throughput TCR immunosequencing, statistical association of individual TCRs with disease status, and machine learning. To decide whether each TCR beta V gene segment behaved as functional or pseudogenic, an earlier analysis of 587 of the donors relied on high-throughput TCR beta sequencing. Rather than using new phenotypic data, the later analysis identified candidate immune exposures from TCR beta sequences and from how often those sequences occurred across donors. All discovery cohort repertoires had been generated on a single sequencing platform. A later genetic analysis took genome-wide SNP genotypes for about 65% of the 666 donors and used that subset as a discovery cohort. Of the 300 to 500 genotyped donors, approximately 81% were placed in the genetic ancestry cluster associated with self-reported Caucasian donors. Typing coverage differed by locus: A, B, C, DRB1 and DQB1 were typed in roughly 620-640 donors, DQA1 in 522, DPA1 in 600 to 610, and DPB1 in roughly 450. Donor age, sex, ethnicity and CMV serostatus were compiled alongside the repertoire data. About 300 gigabases of sequencing data and tens of millions of unique TCR sequences were included in an early release covering over 600 HLA-typed donors. A few DR-DQ haplotypes were treated as single units for association and clustering because of strong linkage in the cohort. The study used immunosequencing to profile the T cell repertoires of approximately 630 subjects and linked those repertoires to cytomegalovirus serostatus. HLA typing covered class I and class II loci at four-digit resolution. To study patterns of TCR occurrence, a later analysis re-analyzed previously published TCR beta repertoires from 666 donors and added high-resolution HLA genotyping.

The CDR3 starts with the cysteine, ends with the phenylalanine, and has 18 residues. The sequence is cut down to CDR3 DNA, 54 bases in frame from base 1. Via the germline V gene, CDR1 is MGHRA and CDR2 YSYEKL. At the junction V is shortened by 0 bases and J by 0 bases, with 12 bases in between. In total, roughly 670 healthy bone marrow donors made up the cohort. At the time of sampling, every cohort member was nominally healthy, though immune exposures that went unrecorded were likely present. The donor was CMV seronegative and belonged to the group of 352 seronegative cohort members. Every donor gave a peripheral blood sample, and the peripheral blood mononuclear cells from that sample were used for TCR beta sequencing. The Qiagen DNeasy Blood Extraction Kit was used to extract genomic DNA from the blood cell samples. The library was produced with the immunoSEQ multiplex PCR assay. For the multiplex PCR, a mixture combining 60 forward primers for TCR Vbeta segments and 13 reverse primers for TCR Jbeta segments was used. The CDR3 region of rearranged TCR beta genes was amplified from genomic DNA with a multiplex PCR assay. Amplified TCR beta libraries were sequenced as 87-base-pair reads on the Illumina HiSeq System. Processing in the source paper ran as follows. A later analysis counted tens of millions of unique TCR beta chains across the 550 to 750 repertoires, and roughly 11 million of these chains were shared by at least two donors. Raw reads were error-corrected and collapsed into unique sequences with a nearest-neighbor algorithm that merged closely related sequences to remove PCR and sequencing errors. CDR3 sequences were aligned to IMGT reference sequences to assign V, D and J gene segments. For a sequence to be retained, at least a six-nucleotide match to both a V gene segment and a J gene segment was required. Rearrangements were called productive when the CDR3 lacked stop codons and stayed in frame with V and J; all others were non-productive. Following IMGT convention, CDR3 was defined as the stretch from the second conserved V-encoded cysteine up to the conserved J-encoded phenylalanine. In an earlier analysis of around 640 of the donors, sequences lacking an unambiguous match to a single V gene segment were excluded. In an earlier analysis of approximately 590 of the donors, a V segment was called functional when productive rearrangements were above 56.7%, and segregating when the standard deviation between donors exceeded 5%. A statistical classification framework was built to diagnose cytomegalovirus status from the catalog of TCR beta chain sequences. In a later analysis, TCR nucleotide sequences were compared against IMGT/GENE-DB human TR gene sequences so that V and J genes could be assigned. The TCRdist pipeline was used in a later analysis to assign CDR3 sequences and most-parsimonious VDJ recombination scenarios. In a later analysis, every TCR beta chain was defined by the combination of its CDR3 amino acid sequence and its V-gene family, and reads without a unique V-gene family were dropped. A later analysis removed 592 highly shared, low-generation-probability nucleotide sequences to deal with suspected cross-contamination and a sequencing artifact. A later analysis calculated a clonal expansion index for each public chain from normalized within-repertoire ranks of inferred template counts. A later analysis computed generation probabilities with a VDJ recombination model fitted to out-of-frame rearrangements, and checked the results against IGoR. In a later analysis, TCR-TCR, TCR-HLA and TCR-CMV co-occurrence was scored with hypergeometric tests, and a repertoire-size bias correction was applied to TCR pairs. A later analysis estimated false discovery rates by permuting HLA or CMV assignments 20 times. In a later analysis, co-occurring TCRs were grouped using DBSCAN, and TCRdist sequence similarity was added for clustering within HLA-allele-positive subsets. Repertoires with fewer than 30,000 or more than 120,000 public chains, plus five repertoires with anomalous nucleotide sharing, were excluded from co-occurrence clustering. TCRdb carries this immuneACCESS record with in-frame sequences only. Its versions omit some clonotypes, under half of them owing to an unresolved V gene in the studies checked, with the rest unexplained. V, J and clone size are taken as reported in that table, and D and trimming were inferred from the DNA itself. The sample includes 62,000 or so clones, with 83% observed a single time. The ten most abundant clones make up 4.3% of the sample.

The research as a whole found: According to a later genetic analysis, donors in an Asian-associated ancestry cluster had fewer N-insertions in productive TCRs than the roughly 670-donor mean. A later analysis associated around 16,000 TCR beta sequences with specific HLA alleles at a false discovery rate of 0.05. A group of highly shared sequence variants was considered likely to be a technical artifact of the sequencing pipeline. In an earlier analysis of 587 of the donors, most TCR beta V segments appeared in productive rearrangements about 87% or about 30% of the time, broadly matching IMGT annotations. Compared with equally common non-associated chains, HLA-associated TCR beta chains in a later analysis were more clonally expanded and had lower generation probabilities. Assigning TCR associations to individual alleles was difficult when HLA alleles, especially DR and DQ, strongly co-occurred. Most TCR sequences were seen in very few donors, while some public TCRs were found in many individuals. Several of the top co-occurrence clusters appeared to be linked to parvovirus B19, influenza, CMV and Epstein-Barr virus, according to a later analysis. In a later analysis, the rate of TCR association differed among HLA loci, with DRB1 alleles having the most associated TCRs and HLA-C alleles having the fewest. Correlated functional status among segregating V segments might be attributable to linkage disequilibrium, but an unknown experimental factor could not be ruled out. Cytomegalovirus status was reported to be diagnosed by the classifier with high specificity and sensitivity in both the original and validation cohorts. CMV serostatus was the only immune exposure information available for the cohort. HLA typing was unavailable for some donors at each locus, so association tests used only the typed subset. A further reported finding was that TCR beta sequences accurately predicted the HLA-A and HLA-B alleles for most subjects in the first cohort. Sequencing depth was assumed to be roughly uniform across donors in the presence/absence analyses, though that assumption may not hold. In a later analysis, most CMV-associated TCR beta chains were found to appear HLA-restricted, with HLA associations seemingly driven largely by CMV exposure. In the study, 164 TCR beta chains were listed as associated with cytomegalovirus. In vitro tests confirmed that a few of the cytomegalovirus-associated TCR beta chains recognize cytomegalovirus antigens. Because counts were too low, more than 15 rarely observed V segments, including chromosome 9 orphons, were excluded from the earlier analysis of some 540 of the donors. According to the authors, the approach could potentially be generalized to other disease states and immunological phenotypes. A later genetic analysis associated a missense DCLRE1C variant with V-gene and J-gene trimming of TCR beta chains, and an independent cohort replicated the association. In this cohort, only TCR beta chains were sequenced, and detectable features were limited by the absence of alpha or paired-chain data. Some IMGT-functional V segments, including TRBV6-2 and TRBV6-3, could not be told apart with the 87-base-pair reads, so those segments were excluded.

The TCR comes from a man aged 30-40 years in good health and CMV-seronegative. The sequencing input was PBMCs. The chain employs TRBV4-1 and TRBJ2-6; TRBD1 might be the D gene, on 5 matching bases. The nucleotide sequence is given as TGCGCCAGCAGCCAAGACCAGGGATGGGACTCTGGGGCCAACGTCCTGACTTTC. It translates as CASSQDQGWDSGANVLTF.